These 13 T cell receptor beta chains share one sample of origin, sequenced in a study of T-cell memory formation after mild COVID-19. From the 5' RACE reads, TCRdb called clonotypes with MiXCR, one entry per CDR3 protein. The sample holds roughly 350,000 distinct CDR3 sequences, around 27% seen once. The specimen was PBMCs or a T cell subset sorted from them (not recorded which). The origin of the receptors is an adult woman who had mild COVID-19 (a few samples of this study predate the infection). Cell type and time point are not known.

This clonotype was counted only a few times. This chain connects TRBV7-9 to TRBJ2-3; no reliable D call. CDR1 and CDR2 from the germline V gene are SEHNR and FQNEAQ (reference sequence). The CDR3 contains 16 residues. Between the trimmed V and J ends, which lost 5 bases and 2 bases, there was a span of 17 bases. The CDR3 DNA sequence: TGTGCCAGCAGCACACTACTCGGTGGGTCCACAGATACGCAGTATTTT. This sequence encodes CASSTLLGGSTDTQYF. The full variable domain, rest sourced from reference TRBV7-9 and TRBJ2-3, is DTGVSQNPRHKITKRGQNVTFRCDPISEHNRLYWYRQTLGQGPEFLTYFQNEAQLEKSRLLSDRFSAERPKGSFSTLEIQRTEQGDSAMYLCASSTLLGGSTDTQYFGPGTRLTVL.

Only a few counts were recorded for this clonotype. V is TRBV12-3 or TRBV12-4 and J is TRBJ2-1; TRBD2 matches at 9 bases. There are 18 residues in the CDR3. Germline trimming cut 4 bases from V and 4 bases from J; bases unmatched to any gene: 14. CDR3 sequence (DNA): TGTGCCAGCAGTTGGGGTTTCCTAAGCGGGAGGCCGTACAATGAGCAGTTCTTC. It specifies CASSWGFLSGRPYNEQFF.

The rearrangement uses TRBV14 and TRBJ1-2, with TRBD1 identical over 11 bases. V lost 0 bases and J lost 8; bases outside the gene matches: 5. CDR3 length equals 15 residues. The germline CDR1 and CDR2 sequences are SGHDN and FVKESK. CDR3 protein: CASSQERTGGGGYTF. Here the CDR3 DNA reads TGTGCCAGCAGCCAAGAGAGGACAGGGGGCGGCGGCTACACCTTC.

In this sample, this clonotype turned up a few times. This sequence joins TRBV4-2 and TRBJ2-1, with D possibly matching TRBD2 (5 bases). The CDR3 totals 17 residues. V was shortened by 0 bases and J by 2 bases, with 14 bases between the two germline ends. Germline V gene data show CDR1 as LGHNA and CDR2 as YNFKEQ. This chain's CDR3 is CASSQESSPRPYNEQFF. CDR3 bases: TGTGCCAGCAGCCAAGAGTCTAGCCCGAGACCCTACAATGAGCAGTTCTTC.

This clonotype was recorded a few times. The chain joins TRBV5-1 to TRBJ1-1, with no clear D. Germline lookup yields CDR1 SGHRS and CDR2 YFSETQ. The CDR3 length is 14 residues. V shed 1 base and J shed 6 bases, with 13 bases lying between them. The CDR3 DNA is TGCGCCAGCAGCTTGTATGGGGATCCCCCTGAAGCTTTCTTT. It codes for CASSLYGDPPEAFF.

CDR3 nucleotide sequence: TGTGCCAGCTCACCACGAGGGGGCGGCACTGAAGCTTTCTTT. Protein sequence: CASSPRGGGTEAFF. This chain links TRBV18 with TRBJ1-1; TRBD1 matches at 7 bases. V was pared by 1 base and J by 4 bases, with 3 bases of the junction left unmatched. The CDR3 is 14 residues long. Germline assignment: CDR1 KGHSH and CDR2 LQKENI. The full variable domain, in which reference TRBV18 and TRBJ1-1 provide the parts outside the CDR3, is NAGVMQNPRHLVRRRGQEARLRCSPMKGHSHVYWYRQLPEEGLKFMVYLQKENIIDESGMPKERFSAEFPKEGPSILRIQQVVRGDSAAYFCASSPRGGGTEAFFGQGTRLTVV.

The chain links TRBV3-1 to TRBJ2-1; 7 nucleotides match TRBD2. V lost 1 base and J lost 4; bases outside the gene matches: 1. This CDR3 contains 14 residues. Germline lookup yields CDR1 LGHDT and CDR2 YNNKEL (reference sequence). The CDR3 DNA reads TGTGCCAGCAGCCAAGTGGGGGGGTACAATGAGCAGTTCTTC. This sequence encodes CASSQVGGYNEQFF.

CDR3: CASAFGPAEAFF. The CDR3 coding sequence is TGTGCCTCAGCATTTGGCCCCGCTGAAGCTTTCTTT. The chain joins TRBV30 to TRBJ1-1; D is unresolved. V was clipped by 7 bases and J by 6 bases, with 15 bases between them. The germline V gene has CDR1 GTSNPN and CDR2 SVGIG (reference sequence). The CDR3 covers 12 residues.

The chain employs TRBV27 and TRBJ1-1, with D maybe TRBD1 (5 bases). This CDR3 region has 13 residues. Trimming left V 3 bases short and J 3 bases short, with 8 bases between. Germline V CDR1 and CDR2: MNHEY, SMNVEV (reference sequence). CDR3 loop: CASSFEGYTEAFF. The CDR3 bases are TGTGCCAGCAGTTTTGAGGGGTACACTGAAGCTTTCTTT.

Only a few counts were recorded for this clonotype. This chain joins TRBV11-3 and TRBJ2-2, with no clear D. V was shortened by 3 bases and J by 0 bases, with 8 bases between the two germline ends. There are 15 residues in the CDR3. Germline assignment: CDR1 SGHNT and CDR2 YENEEA. The CDR3 loop reads CASSLATTNTGELFF. The CDR3 nucleotides read TGTGCCAGCAGCTTGGCAACGACGAACACCGGGGAGCTGTTTTTT. Based on the CDR3 plus reference TRBV11-3 and TRBJ2-2, the full variable domain is EAGVVQSPRYKIIEKKQPVAFWCNPISGHNTLYWYLQNLGQGPELLIRYENEEAVDDSQLPKDRFSAERLKGVDSTLKIQPAELGDSAVYLCASSLATTNTGELFFGEGSRLTVL.

The chain has TRBV2 and TRBJ2-5; TRBD1 is a possible D gene (5 bases). Looked up from germline, CDR1 is SNHLY and CDR2 is FYNNEI. Trimming left V 2 bases short and J 2 bases short, with 9 bases between. This CDR3 spans 14 amino acids. CDR3 loop: CASSEWTTQETQYF. CDR3 sequence (DNA): TGTGCCAGCAGTGAATGGACAACACAAGAGACCCAGTACTTC.

J is TRBJ1-1 and V is TRBV7-6; D perhaps matches TRBD1 (6 bases). CDR1 is SGHVS, CDR2 FNYEAQ, per germline. Trimming cost V 1 base and J 5 bases, with 11 bases left between them. The CDR3 spans 14 residues. The CDR3: CASSLEQGWTEAFF. DNA for the CDR3: TGTGCCAGCAGCTTAGAGCAGGGGTGGACTGAAGCTTTCTTT.

CDR3 loop: CASSQDRLQGATEAFF. The CDR3 nucleotides read TGTGCCAGCAGCCAAGATAGGCTTCAGGGGGCGACTGAAGCTTTCTTT. This chain uses TRBV4-2 with TRBJ1-1, with 8 bases fitting TRBD1. From germline, CDR1 is LGHNA and CDR2 YNFKEQ. CDR3 length: 16 residues. The J segment lost 5 bases and the V segment lost 0 bases, leaving 8 bases of the junction unmatched.